Listed below are T cell receptor beta chains from one sample, sequenced in a study of T-cell reconstitution after alpha-beta-depleted transplantation in children. TCRdb reanalysed the PCR reads using MiXCR and keeps one entry per CDR3 protein. The sample carries approximately 490,000 distinct CDR3 sequences, roughly an eighth recorded once. Sequencing used PBMCs from the stem cell graft donor, obtained from the stem cell graft. These receptor sequences come from a human donor who donated a stem cell graft to a child with combined immunodeficiency. Both conserved end residues are trimmed from each CDR3.

j_call v_call cdr3_aa
TRBJ2-3 TRBV10-3 AISGGLSTDTQY
TRBJ2-7 TRBV25-1 ASSEGRASGTYEQY
TRBJ2-1 TRBV14 ASSPQGGGSLIFINEQF
TRBJ2-5 TRBV12-3/TRBV12-4 ASSLRRGGLETQY
TRBJ2-1 TRBV29-1 SVPYQGNNEQF
TRBJ1-2 TRBV7-9 ASSLEGIYGYT
TRBJ2-5 TRBV20-1 SAQMTAQETQY
TRBJ1-5 TRBV5-1 ASSLAVRTGSNQPQH
TRBJ2-3 TRBV6-1 ASSRGQGGSGTADTQY
TRBJ1-2 TRBV4-1 ASSHLFNYGYT
TRBJ2-3 TRBV12-3/TRBV12-4 ASSLDSTRDTQY
TRBJ2-5 TRBV12-3/TRBV12-4 ASFLGLALGDGETQY
TRBJ2-3 TRBV12-3/TRBV12-4 ASSSGTSEQLGDTQY
TRBJ2-2 TRBV6-2/TRBV6-3 ASSYSFGNTGELF
TRBJ2-7 TRBV20-1 SARRTSGYEQY
TRBJ2-1 TRBV27 ASSSWTGNNEQF
TRBJ2-5 TRBV7-2 ASSPAGFAETQY
TRBJ2-6 TRBV27 ASSRAGANVLT
TRBJ2-1 TRBV7-2 ASSNDRMEKF
TRBJ1-2 TRBV20-1 SAPRGAFYT
TRBJ1-2 TRBV7-8 ASSTPGVVDYGYT
TRBJ1-4 TRBV12-3/TRBV12-4 ASSLGTGGARGEKLF
TRBJ1-4 TRBV7-2 ASSLFTDPNEKLF
TRBJ2-6 TRBV5-8 ASSLEGPSGANVLT
TRBJ2-7 TRBV7-8 ASSLISSSASYEQY
TRBJ2-1 TRBV10-3 AITGTGTNEQF
TRBJ2-2 TRBV19 ASRARVFYTGELF
TRBJ2-2 TRBV5-6 ASSLAQGPLNTGELF
TRBJ2-7 TRBV27 ASSITRSYEQY
TRBJ2-4 TRBV4-3 ASSQLLRGIQY
TRBJ2-7 TRBV3-1 ASSPTPTYEQY
TRBJ2-1 TRBV6-5 ASSFPGEDEQF
TRBJ2-7 TRBV7-9 ASSLSRGPGSYEQY
TRBJ2-1 TRBV5-1 ASSSGASGYNEQF
TRBJ1-1 TRBV24-1 ATSLGTEAF
TRBJ1-1 TRBV4-3 ASSQNRGSSTEAF
TRBJ2-7 TRBV28 ASSLRGFAYEQY
TRBJ1-2 TRBV20-1 SALTGSYGYT
TRBJ2-3 TRBV24-1 ATSDLGSTDTQY
TRBJ2-3 TRBV5-1 ASRWGGLEDTQY
TRBJ2-1 TRBV7-2 ASSLQGLEQF
TRBJ2-1 TRBV7-9 ASSKGQSYNEQF
TRBJ2-7 TRBV2 ASSALDMSYEQY
TRBJ2-1 TRBV12-3/TRBV12-4 ASSFGGVIEQF
TRBJ1-6 TRBV5-1 ASSSFGTPLH
TRBJ1-5 TRBV28 ASSYNLRGSNQPQH
TRBJ2-2 TRBV25-1 ASSDGAGGGELF
TRBJ2-3 TRBV6-2/TRBV6-3 ASSFYSSTDTQY
TRBJ2-7 TRBV2 ASSERWQASVYEQY
TRBJ2-7 TRBV30 AWSVGPSYEQY
TRBJ2-7 TRBV10-3 AIGVQYEQY
TRBJ2-1 TRBV5-1 ASSLADPSYNEQF
TRBJ2-5 TRBV7-2 ASSPLRGQETQY
TRBJ1-1 TRBV12-3/TRBV12-4 ASSSQGWGNTEAF
TRBJ2-7 TRBV30 AWSADYSYEQY
TRBJ2-3 TRBV3-1 ASSKQVAGGVTDTQY
TRBJ2-7 TRBV7-8 ASSLLAGISYEQY
TRBJ1-2 TRBV5-1 ASSLDQGYGYT
TRBJ1-1 TRBV10-3 AISESNRVSEAF
TRBJ2-3 TRBV29-1 SVAPGTASTDTQY